These 28 T cell receptor beta chains were sequenced from one sample in a study of blood T cell repertoires in COVID-19. Produced via immunoSEQ multiplex PCR; TCRdb's table is partial and in-frame only. The sample contains 100,000 to 110,000 clones, about 84% of which appear only once. Sequenced input: peripheral blood. The receptors shown here come from a human donor in a cohort sampled during active COVID-19.

This clone was counted once. V and J are TRBV29-1 and TRBJ2-5; 8 nucleotides align to TRBD2. This CDR3 contains 13 residues. V was clipped by 5 bases and J by 2 bases; unmatched bases: 4. CDR1 and CDR2 from the germline V gene are SQVTM and ANQGSEA. In nucleotides, the CDR3 is TGCAGCGTTCAGCGGGGGAAACAAGAGACCCAGTACTTC. Translating it yields CSVQRGKQETQYF.

V gene TRBV6-2 or TRBV6-3 combines with J gene TRBJ1-4, with D maybe TRBD1 (6 bases). V was clipped by 5 bases and J by 0 bases, with 13 bases between them. This CDR3 has 16 residues. Germline V gene sequence: CDR1 MNHEY, CDR2 SVGEGT. The CDR3 protein is CASSQGQTATNEKLFF. The CDR3 coding sequence is TGTGCCAGCAGTCAAGGACAGACGGCAACTAATGAAAAACTGTTTTTT.

This rearrangement joins TRBV5-1 to TRBJ2-3; the match to TRBD1 covers 8 bases. This CDR3 has 15 amino acids. CDR1 is SGHRS and CDR2 is YFSETQ in the germline V gene. Trimming took 5 bases from V and 3 from J; bases not matched to a gene: 8. The CDR3 loop is CASRSDRGITDTQYF. The DNA of the CDR3 is TGCGCCAGCAGATCTGACAGGGGAATAACAGATACGCAGTATTTT.

This rearrangement joins TRBV6-5 to TRBJ1-3; 8 bases align to TRBD1. CDR1 and CDR2 from the germline V gene are MNHEY and SVGAGI. V was pared by 9 bases and J by 7 bases, with 5 bases of the junction left unmatched. The CDR3 contains 12 residues. CDR3 amino acids: CASSGQGNTIYF. The CDR3 nucleotides read TGTGCCAGTTCAGGACAGGGCAACACCATATATTTT.

This clone was observed a few times. The chain couples TRBV11-3 to TRBJ2-3; D might be TRBD2 (6 bases). Deletions cut 6 bases from V and 5 bases from J, with 18 bases between. This CDR3 comprises 15 residues. Per the germline V gene, CDR1 is SGHNT and CDR2 is YENEEA. DNA for the CDR3: TGTGCCAGCAGTCTCGGACTACTGGGAGTAGATACGCAGTATTTT. It codes for CASSLGLLGVDTQYF.

V is TRBV19 and J is TRBJ2-2, with TRBD1 as a possible D gene (6 bases). Germline CDR1 and CDR2: LNHDA and SQIVND (reference sequence). With 7 bases removed from V and 6 bases from J, the gap between germline ends came to 30 bases. The CDR3 sequence is 19 residues long. CDR3 sequence (DNA): TGTGCCAGTAAAATACCCAATCCGGGACACAGTGGTTTTGCCGGGGAGCTGTTTTTT. It codes for CASKIPNPGHSGFAGELFF.

J is TRBJ1-2 and V is TRBV11-2; TRBD1 agrees at 11 bases. J was trimmed by 1 base and V by 10 bases; bases with no gene match: 14. Germline CDR1 reads SGHAT; CDR2 reads FQNNGV. This CDR3 contains 17 residues. The CDR3 region has the DNA TGTGCCACCACGCCGGGACAGGGGGTCCTCAGTAACTATGGCTACACCTTC. Protein sequence: CATTPGQGVLSNYGYTF.

In DNA, the CDR3 is TGTGCCAGCAGCTTCCGACAGGGGGCGAACACAGATACGCAGTATTTT. This sequence encodes CASSFRQGANTDTQYF. J is TRBJ2-3 and V is TRBV5-6; 10 bases map to TRBD1. This CDR3 is built from 16 residues. The V segment lost 2 bases and the J segment 2 bases; nucleotides outside the gene matches: 5. Germline CDR1 is SGHDT and CDR2 is YYEEEE.

This chain links TRBV7-8 with TRBJ1-6, with D hard to call. CDR3 length: 15 amino acids. Germline V lookup: CDR1 SGHVS, CDR2 FQNEAQ. V lost 1 base, J lost 2 bases, and 6 bases lay in between. CDR3 amino acids: CASSLESAYNSPLHF. The CDR3 DNA is TGTGCCAGCAGCTTAGAGTCGGCCTATAATTCACCCCTCCACTTT.

The chain has TRBV27 and TRBJ2-3, with 9 bases matching TRBD1. Trimming took 6 bases from V and 2 from J; bases not matched to a gene: 3. There are 14 residues in the CDR3. Germline values: CDR1 MNHEY, CDR2 SMNVEV (reference sequence). In nucleotides, the CDR3 is TGTGCCAGCAGGGGACAGGGCCTCACAGATACGCAGTATTTT. Amino acid sequence: CASRGQGLTDTQYF.

The rearrangement joins TRBV20-1 to TRBJ2-7; possibly TRBD2 for D (6 bases). The CDR3 runs 13 residues. The germline gives CDR1 DFQATT, CDR2 SNEGSKA (reference sequence). Trimming cost V 3 bases and J 9 bases, with 18 bases left between them. The CDR3 sequence: CSASWQLGGVQYF. DNA of the CDR3: TGCAGTGCTAGTTGGCAATTGGGAGGAGTGCAGTACTTC.

The V gene is TRBV29-1, the J gene TRBJ2-3; D is uncertain. V lost 3 bases and J 5 bases, leaving 12 bases between the germline ends. CDR1 is SQVTM, CDR2 ANQGSEA, per germline. The CDR3 runs to 13 residues. The CDR3 region is CSVEVQERDTQYF. CDR3 sequence (DNA): TGCAGCGTTGAGGTTCAGGAACGAGATACGCAGTATTTT.

This sequence joins TRBV6-6 and TRBJ1-1, with D unresolved. This CDR3 comprises 13 residues. The V gene's germline CDR1 is MNHNY and CDR2 SVGAGI (reference sequence). The V gene lost 1 base and the J gene lost 7 bases, with 10 bases spanning the gap. The CDR3 is CASSYYVDGEAFF. CDR3 nucleotide sequence: TGTGCCAGCAGTTACTACGTAGATGGTGAAGCTTTCTTT.

This rearrangement joins TRBV27 to TRBJ2-7, with D possibly being TRBD1 (6 bases). Germline CDR1 and CDR2: MNHEY and SMNVEV (reference sequence). Trimming pared 5 bases from V and 6 bases from J, leaving 20 bases between. The CDR3 is 15 amino acids. CDR3 DNA: TGTGCCAGCAGTATTTTACAGGGCATTGTGGTCGAGCAGTACTTC. Translation: CASSILQGIVVEQYF.

The J gene is TRBJ1-2, the V gene TRBV19, with 7 bases identical to TRBD1. Germline loops: CDR1 LNHDA, CDR2 SQIVND (reference sequence). With V trimmed by 5 bases and J by 1 base, 10 bases remained unmatched. The CDR3 is 16 residues long. Here the CDR3 reads CASSSDQGDINYGYTF. The CDR3 DNA is TGTGCCAGTAGTTCGGATCAGGGGGACATTAACTATGGCTACACCTTC. The full variable domain, in which reference TRBV19 and TRBJ1-2 provide the parts outside the CDR3, is DGGITQSPKYLFRKEGQNVTLSCEQNLNHDAMYWYRQDPGQGLRLIYYSQIVNDFQKGDIAEGYSVSREKKESFPLTVTSAQKNPTAFYLCASSSDQGDINYGYTFGSGTRLTVV.

The chain is built from TRBV7-2 and TRBJ2-3, with 8 bases aligning to TRBD2. The V and J ends lost 2 bases and 4 bases, in that order; junction bases with no gene match: 11. The CDR3 has 17 residues. Germline CDR1 is SGHTA and CDR2 is FQGNSA. This chain's CDR3 is CASSLLLTGGAPDTQYF. As DNA, the CDR3 is TGTGCCAGCAGCTTACTACTAACCGGGGGGGCACCAGATACGCAGTATTTT.

The chain carries TRBV3-1 (or the pseudogene TRBV3-2) and TRBJ2-1, with 14 nucleotides matching TRBD2. CDR1 and CDR2 (germline): LGHDT, YNNKEL (reference sequence). The CDR3 totals 14 residues. V lost 3 bases and J lost 9; bases outside the gene matches: 1. DNA of the CDR3: TGTGCCAGCAGCCACGGGACTAGCGGGAGTGAGCAGTTCTTC. Translated: CASSHGTSGSEQFF.

The V call is TRBV4-1, the J call TRBJ1-5; TRBD1 agrees at 11 bases. With V trimmed by 0 bases and J by 6 bases, 7 bases remained unmatched. CDR3 length equals 17 residues. Germline V gene data show CDR1 as MGHRA and CDR2 as YSYEKL. This CDR3 is CASSQDSGQGGLQPQHF. The CDR3, as DNA: TGCGCCAGCAGCCAAGATTCGGGACAGGGGGGACTTCAGCCCCAGCATTTT.

V gene TRBV6-5 combines with J gene TRBJ2-7; a possible D gene is TRBD1 (5 bases). Germline-derived CDR1 and CDR2 are MNHEY and SVGAGI. The CDR3 is 13 amino acids. The V end lost 7 bases, the J end lost 5 bases, and 15 bases lay between the germline ends. The CDR3 here is CASTRGIRDEQYF. The DNA for the CDR3 is TGTGCCAGCACAAGGGGTATTCGGGACGAGCAGTACTTC.

The gene calls are TRBV5-4 and TRBJ2-7, with 7 bases aligning to TRBD1. V lost 3 bases, J lost 0 bases, and 6 bases stayed unmatched. Germline CDR1 is SGHNT and CDR2 is YYREEE (reference sequence). The CDR3 spans 15 residues. The CDR3 sequence: CASSSPGTASYEQYF. The CDR3 nucleotides read TGTGCCAGCAGCTCACCCGGGACAGCCTCCTACGAGCAGTACTTC.

The chain employs TRBV25-1 and TRBJ2-4; maybe TRBD1 (5 bases). V lost 7 bases to trimming and J lost 0 bases, with 22 bases between them. This CDR3 has 18 residues. Germline V gene lookup returns CDR1 MGHDK and CDR2 SYGVNS. This chain's CDR3 is CASNAWQGGELAKNIQYF. DNA of the CDR3: TGTGCCAGCAACGCGTGGCAGGGTGGCGAGCTAGCCAAAAACATTCAGTACTTC.

The chain links TRBV3-1 (or the pseudogene TRBV3-2) to TRBJ2-1, with 12 bases that match TRBD1. CDR3 length: 14 amino acids. CDR1 and CDR2 from the germline V gene are LGHDT and YNNKEL (reference sequence). The ends lost 6 bases at V and 11 bases at J; junction bases unmatched: 8. DNA of the CDR3: TGTGCCAGCAGTTCCGGGACAGGGGGCGGGCAGCAGTTCTTC. This encodes CASSSGTGGGQQFF.

The V call is TRBV28, the J call TRBJ1-1; D ambiguous. There are 12 residues in the CDR3. In germline, CDR1 is MDHEN, CDR2 SYDVKM. Trimming removed 6 bases at V and 0 bases at J, with 5 bases between. CDR3 DNA sequence: TGTGCCAGCAGGGAGTTGAACACTGAAGCTTTCTTT. It is translated as CASRELNTEAFF.

The rearrangement joins TRBV18 to TRBJ1-1, with 9 bases matching TRBD1. The junction had 6 bases not matched to a gene; V was cut back by 5 bases and J by 5 bases. Per the germline V gene, CDR1 is KGHSH and CDR2 is LQKENI. This CDR3 comprises 14 residues. The CDR3 DNA reads as TGTGCCAGCTCAAAACAGGGGGCGGGTACTGAAGCTTTCTTT. Translated: CASSKQGAGTEAFF. Variable domain in full (rest from reference TRBV18 and TRBJ1-1): NAGVMQNPRHLVRRRGQEARLRCSPMKGHSHVYWYRQLPEEGLKFMVYLQKENIIDESGMPKERFSAEFPKEGPSILRIQQVVRGDSAAYFCASSKQGAGTEAFFGQGTRLTVV.

The V call is TRBV20-1, the J call TRBJ2-3; TRBD2 aligns across 13 bases. Germline lookup yields CDR1 DFQATT and CDR2 SNEGSKA (reference sequence). J gave up 0 bases and V 3 bases, and 6 bases lay outside the gene matches. This CDR3 contains 17 residues. The CDR3 reads CSASAGTSGISTDTQYF. Here the CDR3 DNA reads TGCAGTGCTAGTGCCGGGACTAGCGGGATTAGCACAGATACGCAGTATTTT.

This chain joins TRBV25-1 and TRBJ1-1; the match to TRBD1 covers 9 bases. The J segment lost 1 base and the V segment lost 6 bases, leaving 3 bases of the junction unmatched. CDR1 is MGHDK, CDR2 SYGVNS, per germline. This CDR3 is 14 amino acids long. CDR3 sequence reads: CASRGQGRNTEAFF. Here the CDR3 DNA reads TGTGCCAGCAGAGGACAGGGGAGGAACACTGAAGCTTTCTTT.

The chain employs TRBV14 and TRBJ1-2, with D perhaps TRBD1 (5 bases). Germline V lookup: CDR1 SGHDN, CDR2 FVKESK. V lost 0 bases to trimming and J lost 7 bases, with 9 bases between them. The CDR3 consists of 13 residues. The CDR3 DNA sequence: TGTGCCAGCAGCCAAGATCGGCAGGGTGGCTACACCTTC. This encodes CASSQDRQGGYTF. The entire variable domain, with the rest obtained from reference TRBV14 and TRBJ1-2, is as follows: EAGVTQFPSHSVIEKGQTVTLRCDPISGHDNLYWYRRVMGKEIKFLLHFVKESKQDESGMPNNRFLAERTGGTYSTLKVQPAELEDSGVYFCASSQDRQGGYTFGSGTRLTVV.

In DNA form, the CDR3 reads TGTGCCAGCAGGCCTGGGACTAGCGGGAGGGCCTACAATGAGCAGTTCTTC. Amino acid sequence: CASRPGTSGRAYNEQFF. The chain has TRBV2 and TRBJ2-1; 16 nucleotides line up with TRBD2. The germline CDR1 and CDR2 sequences are SNHLY and FYNNEI. The CDR3 has 17 residues. Trimming took 6 bases from V and 2 from J; bases not matched to a gene: 4.